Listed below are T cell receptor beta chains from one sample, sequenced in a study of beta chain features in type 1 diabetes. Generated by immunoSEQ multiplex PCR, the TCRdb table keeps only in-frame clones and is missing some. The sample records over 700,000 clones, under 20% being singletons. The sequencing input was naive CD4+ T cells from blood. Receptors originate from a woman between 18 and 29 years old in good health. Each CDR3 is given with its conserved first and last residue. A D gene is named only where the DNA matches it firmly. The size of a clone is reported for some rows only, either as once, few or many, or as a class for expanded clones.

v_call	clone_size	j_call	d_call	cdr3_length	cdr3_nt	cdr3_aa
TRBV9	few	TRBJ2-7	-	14	TGTGCCAGCAGCGTATCAACAGGGCCCCACGAGCAGTACTTC	CASSVSTGPHEQYF
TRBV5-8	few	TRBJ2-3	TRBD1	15	TGTGCCAGCAGCTTGACAGGGGATCGTACAGATACGCAGTATTTT	CASSLTGDRTDTQYF
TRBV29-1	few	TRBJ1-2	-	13	TGCAGCGTTGATCGCACAGGGACGAGGGGCTACACCTTC	CSVDRTGTRGYTF
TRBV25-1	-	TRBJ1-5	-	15	TGTGCCAGCAGTGATTCCAGGGATGGCAATCAGCCCCAGCATTTT	CASSDSRDGNQPQHF
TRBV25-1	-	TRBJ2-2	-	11	TGTGCCAGCAGTGAGACCGGGGAGCTGTTTTTT	CASSETGELFF
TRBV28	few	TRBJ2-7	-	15	TGTGCCAGCAGTTTGTTTTTCCGCGCCACCATAAAGCAGTACTTC	CASSLFFRATIKQYF
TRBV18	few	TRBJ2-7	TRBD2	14	TGTGCCAGCTCACCGCCTGGACTAGCGGGGGAGCAGTACTTC	CASSPPGLAGEQYF
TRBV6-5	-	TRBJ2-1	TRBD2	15	TGTGCCAGCCCTAAAATTCTCCTAGCGGCCAATGAGCAGTTCTTC	CASPKILLAANEQFF
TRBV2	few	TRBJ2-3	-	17	TGTGCCAGCAGTATCATACTGGCGGGGCCCATCACAGATACGCAGTATTTT	CASSIILAGPITDTQYF
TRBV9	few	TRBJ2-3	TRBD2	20	TGTGCCAGCAGCCTCGGCTTGACTAGCTTTGAGGGCCGTAGCACAGATACGCAGTATTTT	CASSLGLTSFEGRSTDTQYF
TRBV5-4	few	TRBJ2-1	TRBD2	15	TGTGCCAGCAGCTTGGCGGGACTAGCGGGTAATGAGCAGTTCTTC	CASSLAGLAGNEQFF
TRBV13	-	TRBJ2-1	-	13	TGTGCCAGCAGCTTATATGTGGGGAGTGAGCAGTTCTTC	CASSLYVGSEQFF
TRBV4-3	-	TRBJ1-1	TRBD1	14	TGCGCCAGCAGCCAAGAGACCGGACAGGTAGAAGCTTTCTTT	CASSQETGQVEAFF
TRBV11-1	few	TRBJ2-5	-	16	TGTGCCAGCAGCGTAAGGGGTAGCGACCCCGAAGAGACCCAGTACTTC	CASSVRGSDPEETQYF
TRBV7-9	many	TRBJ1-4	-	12	TGTGCCAGCAGCAAAGTAGCTGAAAAACTGTTTTTT	CASSKVAEKLFF
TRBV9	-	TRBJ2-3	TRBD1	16	TGTGCCAGCAGCGTAGGGTTGACAGGGTTTGGAGATACGCAGTATTTT	CASSVGLTGFGDTQYF
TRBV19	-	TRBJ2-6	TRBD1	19	TGTGCCAGTAGTAGACAACCCGGGACAGCACTCTCTGGGGCCAACGTCCTGACTTTC	CASSRQPGTALSGANVLTF
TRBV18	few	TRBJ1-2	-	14	TGTGCCAGCTCCTCAAGGGGGTCCAACTATGGCTACACCTTC	CASSSRGSNYGYTF
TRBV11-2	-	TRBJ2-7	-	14	TGTGCCAGCAGCTTGGATCGGACAGCCTACGAGCAGTACTTC	CASSLDRTAYEQYF
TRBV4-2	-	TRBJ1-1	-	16	TGTGCCAGCAGCCAAGCAGTCGGGGGATCGGGGGCTGAAGCTTTCTTT	CASSQAVGGSGAEAFF
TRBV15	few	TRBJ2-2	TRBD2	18	TGTGCCACCAGCAGAGGGGCTAGCGGGAGGGCCTCGACCGGGGAGCTGTTTTTT	CATSRGASGRASTGELFF
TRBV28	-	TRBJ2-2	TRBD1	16	TGTGCCAGCAGCCAGACAGGGGACAGGGGGAGTTGGGAGCTGTTTTTT	CASSQTGDRGSWELFF
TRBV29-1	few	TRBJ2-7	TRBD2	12	TGCAGCGTTGGGGCGGGAGGGTACGAGCAGTACTTC	CSVGAGGYEQYF
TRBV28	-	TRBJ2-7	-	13	TGTGCCAGCACCCCGGGTACCTTCTCTAAGCAGTACTTC	CASTPGTFSKQYF
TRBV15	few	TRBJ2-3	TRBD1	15	TGTGCCACCAGCAGAGTAGGGGGCTCGGCAGATACGCAGTATTTT	CATSRVGGSADTQYF
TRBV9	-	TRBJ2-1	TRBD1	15	TGTGCCAGCAGCCTATCCGGGACAGGATACAATGAGCAGTTCTTC	CASSLSGTGYNEQFF
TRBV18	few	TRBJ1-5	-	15	TGTGCCAGCTCATTAAGGGGTGAAAGCAATCAGCCCCAGCATTTT	CASSLRGESNQPQHF
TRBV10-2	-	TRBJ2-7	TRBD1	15	TGCGCCAGCAGGCCTTATCCGGGACAGAATTACGAGCAGTACTTC	CASRPYPGQNYEQYF
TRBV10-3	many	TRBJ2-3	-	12	TGTGCCATCAGTGAGTCGATCGGGTCTAGCGCTTTT	CAISESIGSSAF
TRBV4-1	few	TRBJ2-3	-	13	TGCGCCAGCAGCCAAAGAGCGCCAGATACGCAGTATTTT	CASSQRAPDTQYF
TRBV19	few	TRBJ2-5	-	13	TGTGCCAGTAGTATCCAAAACCAAGAGACCCAGTACTTC	CASSIQNQETQYF
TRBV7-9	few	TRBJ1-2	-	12	TGTGCCAGCAGCAGTTACAGCTATGGCTACACCTTC	CASSSYSYGYTF
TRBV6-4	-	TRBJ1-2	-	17	TGTGCCAGCAGTGATCAAAAGGGACCAGGGACTAACTATGGCTACACCTTC	CASSDQKGPGTNYGYTF
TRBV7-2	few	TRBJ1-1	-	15	TGTGCCAGCAGCTTACACCACCTGGGGGACACTGAAGCTTTCTTT	CASSLHHLGDTEAFF
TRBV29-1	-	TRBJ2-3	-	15	TGCAGCGTCGACCGAACAGGGCTAGGCACAGATACGCAGTATTTT	CSVDRTGLGTDTQYF
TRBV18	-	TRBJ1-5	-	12	TGTGCCAGCGCAGACAGTAATCAGCCCCAGCATTTT	CASADSNQPQHF
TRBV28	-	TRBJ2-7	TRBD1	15	TGTGCCAGCAGCACCCCCGGGACAGGGTCAGACGAGCAGTACTTC	CASSTPGTGSDEQYF
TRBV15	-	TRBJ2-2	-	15	TGTGCCACCAGCGGCCCAACTAAAATTACCGGGGAGCTGTTTTTT	CATSGPTKITGELFF
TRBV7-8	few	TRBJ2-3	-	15	TGTGCCAGCAGCCTCACCGGGACTAGCACAGATACGCAGTATTTT	CASSLTGTSTDTQYF
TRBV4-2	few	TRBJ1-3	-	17	TGTGCCAGCAGCCCCACGACACTACACCTCTCTGGAAACACCATATATTTT	CASSPTTLHLSGNTIYF
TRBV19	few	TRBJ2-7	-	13	TGTGCCAGTAGTCCAGCGGTATCCTACGAGCAGTACTTC	CASSPAVSYEQYF